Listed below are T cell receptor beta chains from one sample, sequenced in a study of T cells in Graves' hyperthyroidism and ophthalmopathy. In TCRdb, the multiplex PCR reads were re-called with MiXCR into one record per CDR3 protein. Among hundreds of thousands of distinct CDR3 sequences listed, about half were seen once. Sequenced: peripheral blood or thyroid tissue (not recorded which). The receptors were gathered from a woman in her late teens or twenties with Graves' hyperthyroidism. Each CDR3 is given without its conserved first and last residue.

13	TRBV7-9	ASSELAGDFYGYT
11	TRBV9	ASSVALNTEAF
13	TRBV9	ASSQTRGRNEKLF
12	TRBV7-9	ASSEPDRGYEQY
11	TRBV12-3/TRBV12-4	ASSLAGGTEAF
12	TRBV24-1	ATSQDRGNQPQH
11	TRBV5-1	ASSAYDGNTIY
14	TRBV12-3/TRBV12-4	ASSLKGQVINQPQH
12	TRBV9	ASSQGQGPDEQY
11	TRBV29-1	SVGQGLTDTQY
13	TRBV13	ASRNGGAGSTEAF
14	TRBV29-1	SVGPRDVGLNTEAF
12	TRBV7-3	ASSLAFGDDEQY
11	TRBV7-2	ASSLDRGEKLF
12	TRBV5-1	ASSLIGHNYGYT
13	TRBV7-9	ASSPWTGVNTEAF
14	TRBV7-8	ASKAGSLGTNEKLF
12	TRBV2	ASSENRGQNEQY
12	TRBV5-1	ASSTHDRSYEQY
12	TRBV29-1	SVYTQGGTYEQY
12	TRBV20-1	SAKRSEGDEKLF
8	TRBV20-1	SARGVEQY
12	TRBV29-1	SAMGHRGPYEQY
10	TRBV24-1	ATSDLLVGYT
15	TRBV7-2	ASSYRTSGWGEETQY
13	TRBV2	ASSFSTGREAGYT
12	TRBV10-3	AISVTSDSYEQY
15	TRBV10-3	AISDPPLRTSFYGYT
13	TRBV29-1	SVAEGLAGLYEQY
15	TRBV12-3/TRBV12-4	ASKPGRQTMGGETQY
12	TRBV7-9	ASTHPGTGGEQH
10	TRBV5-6	ASSVTGPAYT